The 16 T cell receptor beta chains presented below share a single source sample, sequenced in a study of T-cell memory formation after mild COVID-19. Each CDR3 protein gets one entry after TCRdb re-called the 5' RACE reads with MiXCR. The top ten clones hold under 2.5% of a sample with 100,000 to 150,000 distinct CDR3 sequences, about 6.5% of them seen once. The sample comprised PBMCs or a T cell subset sorted from them (not recorded which). These receptors were collected from an adult woman who had mild COVID-19 (a few samples of this study predate the infection). Cell type and time point are not known.

This clonotype was detected a few times. The V call is TRBV12-3 or TRBV12-4, the J call TRBJ2-5; D perhaps matches TRBD1 (5 bases). The CDR3 extends over 14 amino acids. Trimming took 0 bases from V and 3 from J, leaving 8 bases between them. This CDR3 is CASSLAGRKETQYF. The CDR3 DNA reads as TGTGCCAGCAGTTTAGCGGGGCGTAAAGAGACCCAGTACTTC.

The rearrangement links TRBV19 to TRBJ1-5; D unclear. Germline-derived CDR1 and CDR2 are LNHDA and SQIVND (reference sequence). Trimming cost V 6 bases and J 2 bases, with 11 bases left between them. The CDR3 runs 14 residues. CDR3 coding DNA: TGTGCCAGTAGACCGACTCTACGCAATCAGCCCCAGCATTTT. This codes for CASRPTLRNQPQHF.

This clonotype was counted many times. The chain combines TRBV5-1 with TRBJ2-3, with D unclear. CDR1 and CDR2 (germline): SGHRS, YFSETQ. V dropped 0 bases and J dropped 3 bases, with 8 bases sitting between them. CDR3 size: 14 residues. CDR3 nucleotides: TGCGCCAGCAGCTTGGAGGAAGGGACAGATACGCAGTATTTT. As protein: CASSLEEGTDTQYF.

V and J are TRBV3-1 and TRBJ2-7, with D tentatively TRBD1 (5 bases). Germline V CDR1 and CDR2: LGHDT, YNNKEL (reference sequence). The length of the CDR3 is 15 residues. V was clipped by 4 bases and J by 1 base, with 14 bases between them. The CDR3 DNA reads as TGTGCCAGCAGCCGGGGCCGAAGATCATCCTACGAGCAGTACTTC. Translation: CASSRGRRSSYEQYF.

This clonotype was recorded at least ten times. The V call is TRBV7-9, the J call TRBJ2-1; TRBD1 matches 9 bases. Losses at the gene ends were 5 bases for V and 7 bases for J; bases not matched to a gene: 9. CDR3 length: 15 residues. Per the germline V gene, CDR1 is SEHNR and CDR2 is FQNEAQ (reference sequence). The DNA for the CDR3 is TGTGCCAGCAGCCTCCGGGACAGGGTTCGTAATGAGCAGTTCTTC. Protein: CASSLRDRVRNEQFF.

This clonotype was observed many times. The chain uses TRBV5-1 and TRBJ2-1; TRBD1 aligns across 7 bases. CDR3 length equals 15 residues. V trimming: 0 bases; J trimming: 3 bases; junction bases outside the gene matches: 3. Looked up from germline, CDR1 is SGHRS and CDR2 is YFSETQ. The CDR3 reads CASSLADRVYNEQFF. Written as DNA, the CDR3 is TGCGCCAGCAGCTTGGCCGACAGGGTCTACAATGAGCAGTTCTTC. Variable domain in full (rest from reference TRBV5-1 and TRBJ2-1): KAGVTQTPRYLIKTRGQQVTLSCSPISGHRSVSWYQQTPGQGLQFLFEYFSETQRNKGNFPGRFSGRQFSNSRSEMNVSTLELGDSALYLCASSLADRVYNEQFFGPGTRLTVL.

CDR3 protein: CASSFNSGSYEQYF. CDR3 nucleotide sequence: TGTGCCAGCAGCTTCAATAGCGGCTCCTACGAGCAGTACTTC. The genes are TRBV7-9 and TRBJ2-7; D is perhaps TRBD2 (6 bases). This CDR3 has 14 residues. V gave up 3 bases and J gave up 0 bases, with 9 bases separating them. From germline, CDR1 is SEHNR and CDR2 FQNEAQ (reference sequence).

The table lists this clonotype with many counts. This chain uses TRBV9 with TRBJ2-2; TRBD2 might be the D (6 bases). The CDR3 has 15 amino acids. V gave up 0 bases and J gave up 6 bases, with 12 bases separating them. The germline V gene has CDR1 SGDLS and CDR2 YYNGEE. CDR3 sequence (DNA): TGTGCCAGCAGCGTAGACCCTATAGCGGCCGGGGAGCTGTTTTTT. This gives the protein CASSVDPIAAGELFF.

There are a few counts of this clonotype. The chain recombines TRBV3-1 with TRBJ1-2; D remains unclear. The CDR3 length is 12 residues. Germline V gene lookup returns CDR1 LGHDT and CDR2 YNNKEL (reference sequence). V lost 1 base, J lost 10 bases, and 10 bases lay in between. The CDR3 DNA sequence: TGTGCCAGCAGCCAAGCGCCGCAGCTCTACACCTTC. Translated, it gives CASSQAPQLYTF.

This clonotype was found a few times. The chain is built from TRBV6-6 and TRBJ2-7; the D gene is possibly TRBD1 (6 bases). The CDR3 sequence is 14 residues long. The V end lost 5 bases, the J end lost 2 bases, and 13 bases lay between the germline ends. CDR1 and CDR2 (germline): MNHNY, SVGAGI (reference sequence). The CDR3 loop reads CASSAPDSTYEQYF. The CDR3 region has the DNA TGTGCCAGCAGTGCCCCGGACAGTACCTACGAGCAGTACTTC.

This clonotype was seen many times. The V gene is TRBV4-3, the J gene TRBJ2-1; the match to TRBD2 covers 10 bases. There are 15 residues in the CDR3. CDR1 LGHNA and CDR2 YSLEER come from the germline V gene. V lost 4 bases and J lost 4; bases outside the gene matches: 4. DNA of the CDR3: TGCGCCAGCAGCCTCCTAGCGGGGGTTTACAATGAGCAGTTCTTC. It yields the protein CASSLLAGVYNEQFF.

This clonotype was seen many times. This chain links TRBV30 with TRBJ2-2, with 8 bases that match TRBD1. Per the germline V gene, CDR1 is GTSNPN and CDR2 is SVGIG (reference sequence). The CDR3 has 15 amino acids. CDR3 bases: TGTGCTTTTAGAGGACAGGGTGGAGGACCGGGGGAGCTGTTTTTT. Its translation: CAFRGQGGGPGELFF.

This clonotype appeared many times. The chain couples TRBV15 to TRBJ1-2; TRBD1 is a possible D gene (5 bases). Germline lookup yields CDR1 LNHNV and CDR2 YYDKDF (reference sequence). There are 15 residues in the CDR3. V lost 1 base to trimming and J lost 5 bases, with 14 bases between them. The CDR3 here is CATSRAPTEMYGYTF. As DNA, the CDR3 is TGTGCCACCAGCAGAGCCCCGACAGAAATGTATGGCTACACCTTC.

This clonotype was seen more than once but under ten times. The gene calls are TRBV12-3 or TRBV12-4 and TRBJ2-1, with 8 bases that match TRBD2. The CDR3 extends over 15 amino acids. The trim removed 4 bases at V and 5 bases at J, leaving 7 bases unmatched. CDR3 protein: CASSYGGRLNNEQFF. CDR3 DNA sequence: TGTGCCAGCAGTTATGGCGGGAGGCTAAACAATGAGCAGTTCTTC.

The table lists this clonotype with many counts. The J gene is TRBJ2-5, the V gene TRBV9; TRBD2 is a possible D gene (7 bases). CDR3 length: 15 amino acids. Trimming removed 0 bases from V and 5 bases from J, with 14 bases in between. Germline V lookup: CDR1 SGDLS, CDR2 YYNGEE. The CDR3 DNA follows: TGTGCCAGCAGCGTAGCCGGGGGGCTGGTGGAGACCCAGTACTTC. It yields the protein CASSVAGGLVETQYF.

At least ten counts were recorded for this clonotype. The V call is TRBV7-2, the J call TRBJ1-6; 7 bases align to TRBD1. Germline CDR1 SGHTA, CDR2 FQGNSA. CDR3 length: 17 amino acids. J lost 0 bases, V lost 5 bases, and 7 bases had no gene match. CDR3 region: CASSLTGPSSYNSPLHF. CDR3 sequence (DNA): TGTGCCAGCAGCCTGACAGGGCCGAGCTCCTATAATTCACCCCTCCACTTT.